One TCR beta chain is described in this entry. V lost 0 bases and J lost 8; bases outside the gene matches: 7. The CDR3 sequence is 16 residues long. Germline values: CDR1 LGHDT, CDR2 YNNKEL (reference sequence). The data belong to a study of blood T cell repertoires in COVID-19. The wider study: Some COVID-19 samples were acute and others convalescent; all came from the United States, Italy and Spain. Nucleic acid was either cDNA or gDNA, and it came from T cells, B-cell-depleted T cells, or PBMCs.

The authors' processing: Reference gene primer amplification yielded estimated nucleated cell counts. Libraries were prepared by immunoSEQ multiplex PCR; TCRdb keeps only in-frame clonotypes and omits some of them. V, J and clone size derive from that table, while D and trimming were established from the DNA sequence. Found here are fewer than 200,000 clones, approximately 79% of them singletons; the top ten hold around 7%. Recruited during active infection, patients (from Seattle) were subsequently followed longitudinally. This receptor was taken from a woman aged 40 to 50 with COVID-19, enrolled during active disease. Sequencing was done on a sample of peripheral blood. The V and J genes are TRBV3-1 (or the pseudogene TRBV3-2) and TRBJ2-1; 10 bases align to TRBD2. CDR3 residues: CASSQDVAGGGDEQFF. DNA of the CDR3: TGTGCCAGCAGCCAAGATGTAGCGGGAGGAGGGGATGAGCAGTTCTTC.